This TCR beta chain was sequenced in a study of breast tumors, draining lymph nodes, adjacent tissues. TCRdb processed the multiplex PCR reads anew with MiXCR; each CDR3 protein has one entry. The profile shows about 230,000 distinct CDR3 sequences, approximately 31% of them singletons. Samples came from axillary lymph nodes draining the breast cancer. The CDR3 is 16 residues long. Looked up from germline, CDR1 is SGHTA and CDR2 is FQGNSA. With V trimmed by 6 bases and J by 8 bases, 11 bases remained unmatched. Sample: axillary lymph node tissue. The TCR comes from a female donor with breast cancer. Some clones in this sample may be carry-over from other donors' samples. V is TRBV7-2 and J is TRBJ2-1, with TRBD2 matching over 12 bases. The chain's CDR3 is CASSSPSGRAGHEQFF. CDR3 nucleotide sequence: TGTGCCAGCAGTTCTCCTAGCGGGAGGGCGGGCCATGAGCAGTTCTTC.